The 29 T cell receptor beta chains below come from one sample, sequenced in a study of T cell clonality in common variable immunodeficiency. Using immunoSEQ multiplex PCR, the repertoire was profiled, and TCRdb retains in-frame clones only, with some absent. The sample includes approximately 40,000 clones, none of them occurring once. What was sequenced was peripheral blood mononuclear cells. These receptors were taken from a person aged 18 to 75 in good health.

This clone has only a few counts. One end of the junction does not line up with germline, which may come from a read error. The sequenced fragment ends 3 residues before the CDR3 boundary, so the rest is inferred from the germline J gene. Additional DNA sequences in this sample encode the identical CDR3. The chain carries TRBV20-1 and TRBJ1-3; weak D call: TRBD1 (6 bases). Germline V gene lookup returns CDR1 DFQATT and CDR2 SNEGSKA (reference sequence). CDR3 length: 17 residues. The sequenced CDR3 bases are TGCAGTGCTAGACCGCCGGCGGGGGCAAGCTCTGGAAACACT. This gives the protein CSARPPAGASSGNT. Given in full, the CDR3 is CSARPPAGASSGNTIYF.

This clone was recorded at least ten times. The read comes to an end 3 residues before the CDR3 does, leaving the germline J gene to fill in the end. The chain recombines TRBV19 with TRBJ2-3; TRBD2 matches at 9 bases. V shed 6 bases, J shed 3 bases, and the junction held 7 bases outside the gene matches. CDR3 length equals 15 residues. Germline loops: CDR1 LNHDA, CDR2 SQIVND (reference sequence). CDR3 bases read: TGTGCCAGTAGGTCGGCGGGAGGGCCGACAGATACG. Protein product: CASRSAGGPTDT. The entire CDR3 reads CASRSAGGPTDTQYF.

This clone was seen more than once but under ten times. The CDR3 sequence is CAWSGDTGGEAFF. The CDR3 bases that were read are TGTGCCTGGAGCGGTGACACTGGTGGTGAA. V usage is TRBV30 and J usage is TRBJ1-1; D unresolved. The read ends 3 residues before the CDR3 terminus; that terminus is restored from the germline J gene. The CDR3 contains 13 residues. Trimming took off 3 bases at V and 7 bases at J, with 15 bases between the two ends. Germline CDR1 GTSNPN, CDR2 SVGIG (reference sequence).

With regard to this clone: The read halts 3 residues ahead of the CDR3 end, with the missing end drawn from the germline J gene. The sample contains more than one DNA sequence encoding this CDR3. The V call is TRBV6-2 or TRBV6-3, the J call TRBJ1-2; no clear D. The CDR3 is 11 residues long. Germline V CDR1 and CDR2: MNHEY, SVGEGT. Incomplete CDR3 DNA: TGTGCCAGCAGCCTTGCCTACGAC. Its protein product is CASSLAYD. The whole CDR3 sequence reads CASSLAYDYTF.

This clone was detected only a few times. Read coverage stops 3 residues before the CDR3 terminus; the germline J gene supplies the remainder. The V call is TRBV7-3, the J call TRBJ2-3; TRBD1 agrees at 11 bases. Germline V lookup: CDR1 SGHTA, CDR2 FQGTGA. The length of the CDR3 is 15 residues. The part of the CDR3 DNA that was read is TGTGCCAGCAGCTTACTCGGGGACAGGGGGGAGACG. It specifies CASSLLGDRGET. The entire CDR3 reads CASSLLGDRGETQYF.

The table lists this clone with many counts. The CDR3 end is not reached by the read, which stops 3 residues before it; the germline J gene fills it in. The rearrangement joins TRBV20-1 to TRBJ2-3; D unresolved. This CDR3 has 12 residues. Trimming took off 3 bases at V and 2 bases at J, with 6 bases between the two ends. Germline values: CDR1 DFQATT, CDR2 SNEGSKA (reference sequence). The DNA read from the CDR3 is TGCAGTGCTAGTTCAGACACAGATACG. Protein product: CSASSDTDT. The CDR3 reads in full as CSASSDTDTQYF.

This clone was recorded many times. The CDR3 goes on 3 residues after the read ends, and that part is filled in from the germline J gene. The same CDR3 can be traced to other DNA sequences in this sample. This sequence joins TRBV20-1 and TRBJ2-1; 10 bases fit TRBD2. Germline V gives CDR1 DFQATT, CDR2 SNEGSKA (reference sequence). This CDR3 region has 13 residues. The sequenced part of the CDR3 DNA is TGCAGGCCCGGGACTAGCGCAGACAATGAG. Protein sequence: CRPGTSADNE. The CDR3 reads in full as CRPGTSADNEQFF.

This clone was picked up many times. The read comes to an end 3 residues before the CDR3 does, leaving the germline J gene to fill in the end. The chain employs TRBV10-3 and TRBJ2-3; the match to TRBD1 covers 7 bases. Germline V gene data show CDR1 as ENHRY and CDR2 as SYGVKD. CDR3 length: 13 amino acids. V dropped 8 bases and J dropped 7; count of bases not matched to a gene: 9. CDR3 region: CAIGQGDKNTQYF. Partial CDR3 DNA: TGTGCCATCGGGCAGGGGGATAAAAATACG.

Many counts were recorded for this clone. The read terminates 3 residues ahead of where the CDR3 ends, so the germline J gene completes it. This specimen includes other DNA sequences encoding the same CDR3. The chain couples TRBV27 to TRBJ2-3, with 7 bases aligning to TRBD1. CDR1 and CDR2 (germline): MNHEY, SMNVEV (reference sequence). The trim removed 6 bases at V and 5 bases at J, leaving 5 bases unmatched. This CDR3 contains 13 residues. CDR3 DNA (partial): TGTGCCAGCAGCCTGACAGGGAAAGATACG. It encodes CASSLTGKDT. In full, the CDR3 is CASSLTGKDTQYF.

At least ten counts were recorded for this clone. The read terminates 3 residues ahead of where the CDR3 ends, so the germline J gene completes it. The chain is built from TRBV5-6 and TRBJ2-7; D uncertain. V lost 2 bases and J 0 bases, leaving 3 bases between the germline ends. This CDR3 contains 12 residues. Germline V gene lookup returns CDR1 SGHDT and CDR2 YYEEEE. The CDR3 loop reads CASSFLSYEQYF. CDR3 DNA (partial): TGTGCCAGCAGCTTTCTCTCCTACGAG.

This clone was recorded many times. The CDR3 end falls 3 residues outside the read, so it is completed with the germline J gene. The chain recombines TRBV6-2 or TRBV6-3 with TRBJ2-3, with a weak D call TRBD2 (5 bases). Germline-derived CDR1 and CDR2 are MNHEY and SVGEGT. V was cut by 7 bases and J by 0 bases, with 11 bases left in between. This CDR3 region has 14 residues. Incomplete CDR3 DNA: TGTGCCAGCACCAGGAGCGGTAGCACAGATACG. Its protein is CASTRSGSTDT. The entire CDR3 protein is CASTRSGSTDTQYF.

This clone showed up just a few times. The read ends 3 residues before the CDR3 terminus; that terminus is restored from the germline J gene. The chain employs TRBV6-2 or TRBV6-3 and TRBJ1-2, with a weak D call TRBD1 (5 bases). The CDR3 loop spans 13 amino acids. Per germline, CDR1 MNHEY and CDR2 SVGEGT. CDR3 protein: CASWAGAGDTYTF. The CDR3 bases that were read are TGTGCCAGCTGGGCCGGTGCGGGGGATACC.

This clone was seen at least ten times. The CDR3 end lies 3 residues beyond the end of the read and is filled in from the germline J gene. The chain is built from TRBV5-6 and TRBJ2-3; D not resolved. Germline V CDR1 and CDR2: SGHDT, YYEEEE. The CDR3 is 13 amino acids. V dropped 4 bases and J dropped 1 base, with 7 bases sitting between them. The part of the CDR3 DNA that was read is TGTGCCAGCAGCCAGATCGGCACAGATACG. Its protein is CASSQIGTDT. The entire CDR3 protein is CASSQIGTDTQYF.

This clone was found many times. The read stops 3 residues short of the end of the CDR3; the missing end is completed from the germline J gene. This rearrangement joins TRBV30 to TRBJ2-1; no reliable D call. The germline gives CDR1 GTSNPN, CDR2 SVGIG (reference sequence). V dropped 3 bases and J dropped 6 bases, with 6 bases sitting between them. The CDR3 length is 11 residues. The CDR3 here is CAWRNGNEQFF. The sequenced CDR3 bases are TGTGCCTGGAGAAACGGCAATGAG.

This clone has a count of ten or more. The observed sequence ends 3 residues before the CDR3 terminus, with the missing tail filled in from the germline J gene. The rearrangement uses TRBV20-1 and TRBJ2-5; 10 bases match TRBD2. The CDR3 covers 15 residues. The ends lost 3 bases at V and 0 bases at J; junction bases unmatched: 4. Per the germline V gene, CDR1 is DFQATT and CDR2 is SNEGSKA (reference sequence). CDR3 protein: CSASPSGGYQETQYF. The sequenced CDR3 bases are TGCAGTGCTAGTCCTAGCGGGGGTTACCAAGAGACC.

In this sample, this clone turned up a few times. Mismatch with germline at one junction end may stem from a read error. The read finishes 3 residues shy of the CDR3 end, and the germline J gene is used to complete it. The sample contains more than one DNA sequence encoding this CDR3. V and J are TRBV18 and TRBJ1-3; TRBD1 agrees at 8 bases. The CDR3 runs 14 residues. Per the germline V gene, CDR1 is KGHSH and CDR2 is LQKENI. CDR3 protein: CASSPGDRGNTIYF. The CDR3 DNA, read in part, is TGTGCCAGCTCACCGGGAGACAGGGGAAACACA.

This clone was seen at least ten times. The observed sequence ends 3 residues before the CDR3 terminus, with the missing tail filled in from the germline J gene. The genes are TRBV29-1 and TRBJ2-1; 8 nucleotides match TRBD2. This CDR3 has 11 amino acids. V gave up 6 bases and J gave up 8 bases; unmatched junction bases: 3. Germline CDR1 SQVTM, CDR2 ANQGSEA. CDR3 sequence: CSVGLAHEQFF. The CDR3 DNA, read in part, is TGCAGCGTCGGACTAGCCCATGAG.

This clone has at least ten counts. The read ends 3 residues shy of where the CDR3 ends; the end is completed using the germline J gene. The chain recombines TRBV30 with TRBJ1-1; the D is unclear. CDR1 and CDR2 from the germline V gene are GTSNPN and SVGIG (reference sequence). CDR3 length equals 11 residues. This CDR3 reads CAWSVRLHAFF. CDR3 DNA, as far as it was read: TGTGCCTGGAGTGTACGGTTGCAT.

This clone was observed many times. The read falls 3 residues short of the CDR3 end, and the missing part is taken from the germline J gene. Distinct nucleotide sequences in the sample also encode this CDR3. The rearrangement joins TRBV7-6 to TRBJ1-4, with D possibly TRBD1 on 5 matching bases. The CDR3 sequence is 15 residues long. Trimming removed 1 base at V and 2 bases at J, with 8 bases between. Germline V gene data show CDR1 as SGHVS and CDR2 as FNYEAQ. CDR3 region: CASSLGTGTNEKLFF. Partial CDR3 DNA: TGTGCCAGCAGCTTAGGAACAGGCACTAATGAAAAA.

This clone has ten or more counts. Read coverage stops 3 residues before the CDR3 terminus; the germline J gene supplies the remainder. J is TRBJ2-1 and V is TRBV5-1; D may be TRBD1 or TRBD2 (6 bases each). V was pared by 0 bases and J by 7 bases, with 14 bases between. This CDR3 contains 15 residues. The V gene's germline CDR1 is SGHRS and CDR2 YFSETQ. The chain's CDR3 is CASSLATQGGNEQFF. CDR3 bases read: TGCGCCAGCAGCTTGGCCACACAGGGAGGTAATGAG.

This clone was picked up many times. Read data end 3 residues before the CDR3 end; the end is taken from the germline J gene. The chain carries TRBV4-2 and TRBJ1-5, with 7 bases lining up with TRBD1. The CDR3 consists of 17 residues. Trimming at V came to 1 base and at J to 9 bases, leaving 15 bases not matched to a gene. CDR1 is LGHNA and CDR2 is YNFKEQ in the germline V gene. This chain's CDR3 is CASSQVGPGGPGGPQHF. CDR3 bases read: TGTGCCAGCAGCCAAGTTGGGCCAGGGGGTCCGGGTGGGCCC.

This clone showed up many times. The CDR3 extends 3 residues past the end of the read, so its final part is completed from the germline J gene. This chain links TRBV7-9 with TRBJ1-1, with 9 bases aligning to TRBD1. This CDR3 contains 14 residues. CDR1 SEHNR and CDR2 FQNEAQ come from the germline V gene (reference sequence). V lost 4 bases to trimming and J lost 7 bases; unmatched junction nucleotides: 7. The covered CDR3 bases are TGTGCCAGCAGCTCCGGGACAGGGAAAATTGAA. It translates to CASSSGTGKIE. The CDR3 in full is CASSSGTGKIEAFF.

CDR3 bases read: TGTGCCAGCAGTCCCTCCGGGGGTTGGGGCACAGATACG. Protein sequence: CASSPSGGWGTDT. The full CDR3 protein is CASSPSGGWGTDTQYF. The chain combines TRBV7-6 with TRBJ2-3; D is perhaps TRBD2 (6 bases). The read gets to within 3 residues of the CDR3 end, and the germline J gene fills in the rest. The length of the CDR3 is 16 residues. Trimming stripped 6 bases from V and 1 base from J, with 17 bases between. Germline V gives CDR1 SGHVS, CDR2 FNYEAQ.

In its sample, this clone was seen a few times. The read comes to an end 3 residues before the CDR3 does, leaving the germline J gene to fill in the end. V gene TRBV10-2 combines with J gene TRBJ2-7, with 8 positions matching TRBD2. The CDR3 extends over 16 amino acids. Trimming removed 6 bases from V and 0 bases from J; junction bases left unmatched: 10. The V gene's germline CDR1 is WSHSY and CDR2 SAAADI. CDR3 bases read: TGCGCCAGCAGCAACTTAGCGGGGAGGCTCTCCTACGAG. Protein: CASSNLAGRLSYE. The entire CDR3 protein is CASSNLAGRLSYEQYF.

This clone was recorded many times. The read terminates 3 residues before the CDR3 end, so the remaining end is supplied by the germline J gene. The chain employs TRBV10-3 and TRBJ2-1; D unresolved. The CDR3 extends over 15 amino acids. Germline V gene lookup returns CDR1 ENHRY and CDR2 SYGVKD. The V gene lost 3 bases and the J gene lost 0 bases, with 9 bases spanning the gap. CDR3 bases read: TGTGCCATCAGTGATATAAGCCACTCCTACAATGAG. As protein: CAISDISHSYNE. The whole CDR3 protein reads CAISDISHSYNEQFF.

This clone appeared many times. The read finishes 3 residues shy of the CDR3 end, and the germline J gene is used to complete it. The chain has TRBV30 and TRBJ2-3, with TRBD2 matching 10 bases. Per the germline V gene, CDR1 is GTSNPN and CDR2 is SVGIG (reference sequence). The CDR3 is 14 residues long. The covered CDR3 bases are TGTGCCTGGAGTGTACAACCTAGCGGGAGCCCG. The encoded protein is CAWSVQPSGSP. The entire CDR3 protein is CAWSVQPSGSPQYF. Combining the CDR3 with reference TRBV30 and TRBJ2-3 gives the whole variable domain SQTIHQWPATLVQPVGSPLSLECTVEGTSNPNLYWYRQAAGRGLQLLFYSVGIGQISSEVPQNLSASRPQDRQFILSSKKLLLSDSGFYLCAWSVQPSGSPQYFGPGTRLTVL.

This clone came up many times. The read is 3 residues too short to cover the CDR3 end, so that end is filled in from the germline J gene. The chain couples TRBV2 to TRBJ2-7; D is undetermined. The germline V gene has CDR1 SNHLY and CDR2 FYNNEI. With 7 bases removed from V and 2 bases from J, the gap between germline ends came to 9 bases. The CDR3 extends over 12 amino acids. CDR3 amino acids: CASTGYTYEQYF. The sequenced part of the CDR3 DNA is TGTGCCAGCACTGGTTACACCTACGAG.

In this sample, this clone turned up many times. The CDR3 end lies 3 residues beyond the end of the read and is filled in from the germline J gene. The chain employs TRBV7-6 and TRBJ2-2; TRBD1 might be the D (5 bases). V shed 6 bases and J shed 7 bases, with 21 bases lying between them. The germline gives CDR1 SGHVS, CDR2 FNYEAQ. The CDR3 runs 16 residues. CDR3 loop: CASRSGPGPRGGELFF. The CDR3 DNA, read in part, is TGTGCCAGCAGATCCGGACCCGGGCCAAGGGGCGGGGAG.

At least ten counts were recorded for this clone. The read stops 3 residues short of the end of the CDR3; the missing end is completed from the germline J gene. The V and J genes are TRBV19 and TRBJ1-5, with 9 bases lining up with TRBD1. The CDR3 consists of 17 residues. Losses at the gene ends were 2 bases for V and 6 bases for J; bases not matched to a gene: 11. In germline, CDR1 is LNHDA, CDR2 SQIVND (reference sequence). The CDR3 here is CASSIIGTGSFVQPQHF. The CDR3 bases that were read are TGTGCCAGTAGTATAATCGGGACAGGGAGTTTTGTTCAGCCC.